This T cell receptor (beta chain) was recovered during a study of cytomegalovirus exposure and HLA in healthy donors. Study findings and constraints: Overall, some 160 TCR beta chains were annotated as cytomegalovirus-associated. Later work showed greater clonal expansion in HLA-associated TCR beta chains than in equally common others.

V was clipped by 5 bases and J by 4 bases, with 11 bases between them. The length of the CDR3 is 13 residues. Germline CDR1 is SEHNR and CDR2 is FQNEAQ (reference sequence). Primers: 60 Vbeta forward and 13 Jbeta reverse. Original data processing: Tens of millions of unique TCR beta chains, roughly 11 million of them shared, were counted by a later analysis. The data were produced by immunoSEQ multiplex PCR, yet TCRdb's version contains in-frame clones alone and is incomplete. That table is the source of V, J and clone size, and D and trimming were worked out from the DNA. The repertoire has over 130,000 clones, roughly 65% of them found once; the top ten carry 1.6%. As regards this clone: Its antigen is unknown.

The material sequenced was PBMCs. The V call is TRBV7-9, the J call TRBJ1-1; D perhaps matches TRBD1 (5 bases). This clonotype was sampled from a woman in her twenties or thirties in good health and CMV-seronegative. CDR3 nucleotide sequence: TGTGCCAGCAGCCTCGGCAGGGTCACTGAAGCTTTCTTT. Amino acid sequence: CASSLGRVTEAFF.